The present TCR beta chain was sequenced within a study of T cells after yellow fever vaccination. It was through 5'RACE template switching that TCR cDNA was made, with a universal primer site and UMIs added. TCRdb processed the 5' RACE reads anew with MiXCR; each CDR3 protein has one entry. The data hold hundreds of thousands of distinct CDR3 sequences, with around 17% observed a single time. Study-level points and caveats: It was the secondary response that reached its peak faster, day 5 versus 15, but it was weaker. Booster sampling recovered most clones from primary vaccination (less than 97% CD4, around 90% CD8).

The CDR3 sequence is 17 residues long. J gave up 0 bases and V 1 base, and 4 bases lay outside the gene matches. This clonotype was found a few times. What it binds is unknown. The gene calls are TRBV12-3 or TRBV12-4 and TRBJ1-4; 8 positions agree with TRBD1. The clonotype originates from a man aged 18-30 years who received the YFV17D yellow fever vaccine. Sample: PBMCs, taken around 5 days after the first yellow fever vaccination. In DNA, the CDR3 is TGTGCCAGCAGTTTAGGACAGGGGTTCACAACTAATGAAAAACTGTTTTTT. Residues: CASSLGQGFTTNEKLFF.